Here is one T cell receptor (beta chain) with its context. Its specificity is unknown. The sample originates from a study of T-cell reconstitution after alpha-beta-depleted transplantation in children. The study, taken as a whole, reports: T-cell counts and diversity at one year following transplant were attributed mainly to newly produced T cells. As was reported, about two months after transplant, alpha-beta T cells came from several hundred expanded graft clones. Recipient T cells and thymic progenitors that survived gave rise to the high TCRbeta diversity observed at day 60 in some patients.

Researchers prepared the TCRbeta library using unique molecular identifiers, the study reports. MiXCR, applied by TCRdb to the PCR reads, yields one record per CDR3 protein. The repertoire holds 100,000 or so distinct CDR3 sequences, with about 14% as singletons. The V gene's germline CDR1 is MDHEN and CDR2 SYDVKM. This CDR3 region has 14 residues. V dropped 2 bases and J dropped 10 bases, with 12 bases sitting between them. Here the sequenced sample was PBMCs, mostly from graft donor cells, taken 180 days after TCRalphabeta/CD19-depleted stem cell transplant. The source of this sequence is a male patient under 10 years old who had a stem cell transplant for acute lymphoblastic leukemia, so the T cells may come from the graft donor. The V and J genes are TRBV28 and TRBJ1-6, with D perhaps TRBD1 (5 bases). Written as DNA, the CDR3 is TGTGCCAGCAGTTTAACGGGGGTGGGATCACCCCTCCACTTT. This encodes CASSLTGVGSPLHF.